These 11 T cell receptor beta chains share one sample of origin, sequenced in a study of blood T cell repertoires in COVID-19. The data were produced by immunoSEQ multiplex PCR, yet TCRdb's version contains in-frame clones alone and is incomplete. The sample lists about 90,000 clones; 89% were seen once. Sequenced sample: peripheral blood. These receptors came from a man aged 50 or older with COVID-19, enrolled during active disease.

J is TRBJ2-7 and V is TRBV14; perhaps TRBD1 as D (6 bases). This CDR3 has 12 amino acids. Germline CDR1 and CDR2: SGHDN and FVKESK. V shed 4 bases and J shed 4 bases, with 8 bases lying between them. CDR3 sequence (DNA): TGTGCCAGCAGCCTCGACAGGTACGAGCAGTACTTC. As protein: CASSLDRYEQYF.

V is TRBV6-5 and J is TRBJ1-1; TRBD1 agrees at 7 bases. This CDR3 has 13 residues. Trimming removed 10 bases from V and 1 base from J; junction bases left unmatched: 6. Germline CDR1 MNHEY, CDR2 SVGAGI. CDR3 region: CAISAGGNTEAFF. The CDR3 DNA sequence: TGTGCCATCTCGGCAGGGGGGAACACTGAAGCTTTCTTT.

The chain is built from TRBV10-3 and TRBJ1-2; D is possibly TRBD1 (6 bases). V lost 0 bases to trimming and J lost 0 bases, with 11 bases between them. Germline values: CDR1 ENHRY, CDR2 SYGVKD. This CDR3 comprises 16 residues. The CDR3 loop reads CAISESLDRTNYGYTF. The CDR3 DNA sequence: TGTGCCATCAGTGAGTCGCTGGACAGAACTAACTATGGCTACACCTTC.

The chain joins TRBV30 to TRBJ2-1, with 9 bases lining up with TRBD2. This CDR3 is built from 17 residues. After removal of 2 bases from V and 0 bases from J, the junction contained 8 bases not matched to a gene. Germline V lookup: CDR1 GTSNPN, CDR2 SVGIG (reference sequence). CDR3 DNA sequence: TGTGCCTGGAGTACTAGACTAGCGGTGAGCTCCTACAATGAGCAGTTCTTC. It specifies CAWSTRLAVSSYNEQFF. Full variable domain (missing parts from reference TRBV30 and TRBJ2-1): SQTIHQWPATLVQPVGSPLSLECTVEGTSNPNLYWYRQAAGRGLQLLFYSVGIGQISSEVPQNLSASRPQDRQFILSSKKLLLSDSGFYLCAWSTRLAVSSYNEQFFGPGTRLTVL.

The chain employs TRBV19 and TRBJ2-1; 10 nucleotides align to TRBD1. Unmatched junction bases numbered 4, after V lost 1 base and J lost 1 base. Germline V lookup: CDR1 LNHDA, CDR2 SQIVND (reference sequence). CDR3 length equals 17 residues. The CDR3 is CASSIVTGQGSYNEQFF. DNA for the CDR3: TGTGCCAGTAGTATAGTCACGGGACAGGGGTCCTACAATGAGCAGTTCTTC. The entire variable domain, with the rest obtained from reference TRBV19 and TRBJ2-1, is as follows: DGGITQSPKYLFRKEGQNVTLSCEQNLNHDAMYWYRQDPGQGLRLIYYSQIVNDFQKGDIAEGYSVSREKKESFPLTVTSAQKNPTAFYLCASSIVTGQGSYNEQFFGPGTRLTVL.

The chain links TRBV28 to TRBJ1-5; 10 bases align to TRBD1. This CDR3 has 14 residues. Germline trimming cut 6 bases from V and 15 bases from J; bases unmatched to any gene: 14. The germline CDR1 and CDR2 sequences are MDHEN and SYDVKM. The CDR3 loop reads CASSPTLGDRGRHF. The CDR3 DNA follows: TGTGCCAGCAGCCCAACCCTAGGGGACAGGGGAAGGCATTTT.

The rearrangement uses TRBV30 and TRBJ1-2; 9 nucleotides line up with TRBD1. This CDR3 region has 11 residues. V dropped 2 bases and J dropped 10; count of bases not matched to a gene: 2. Germline CDR1 GTSNPN, CDR2 SVGIG (reference sequence). The CDR3 nucleotides are TGTGCCTGGAGTCGGGACAGGGTCTACACCTTC. Its protein is CAWSRDRVYTF.

CDR3 in DNA: TGCAGCGTTGATGACGGGGGGGCTTTAACAGATACGCAGTATTTT. It encodes CSVDDGGALTDTQYF. J is TRBJ2-3 and V is TRBV29-1, with 8 bases that match TRBD2. The CDR3 consists of 15 residues. V lost 3 bases to trimming and J lost 3 bases; unmatched junction nucleotides: 8. Germline V gene data show CDR1 as SQVTM and CDR2 as ANQGSEA.

J is TRBJ1-2 and V is TRBV5-1; tentatively, D is TRBD1 (6 bases). Trimming removed 4 bases from V and 7 bases from J, with 14 bases in between. Germline CDR1 SGHRS, CDR2 YFSETQ. This CDR3 region has 13 residues. The CDR3 bases are TGCGCCAGCAGCAGAAGAACAGGGACTGGCTACACCTTC. Protein product: CASSRRTGTGYTF. The whole variable domain, remainder taken from reference TRBV5-1 and TRBJ1-2, is KAGVTQTPRYLIKTRGQQVTLSCSPISGHRSVSWYQQTPGQGLQFLFEYFSETQRNKGNFPGRFSGRQFSNSRSEMNVSTLELGDSALYLCASSRRTGTGYTFGSGTRLTVV.

The rearrangement uses TRBV7-2 and TRBJ1-2; D is uncertain. V shed 0 bases and J shed 3 bases, with 14 bases lying between them. This CDR3 is built from 16 residues. CDR1 SGHTA and CDR2 FQGNSA come from the germline V gene. The CDR3 loop is CASSLAFGGMYYGYTF. As DNA, the CDR3 is TGTGCCAGCAGCTTAGCCTTTGGAGGGATGTACTATGGCTACACCTTC.

This clone has just a few counts. The J gene is TRBJ2-1, the V gene TRBV5-5, with 7 bases lining up with TRBD1. V was clipped by 5 bases and J by 9 bases; unmatched bases: 20. The germline gives CDR1 SGHKS, CDR2 YYEKEE (reference sequence). This CDR3 is 17 amino acids long. The CDR3 loop is CASRGPLIGGLYGEQFF. CDR3 in DNA: TGTGCCAGCAGGGGACCGTTGATAGGGGGCTTATACGGTGAGCAGTTCTTC.